This TCR beta chain comes out of a study of blood T cell repertoires in COVID-19. TCRdb's table, derived via immunoSEQ multiplex PCR, lists solely in-frame clones and lacks some. This table has 300,000 or so clones, about 86% appearing once. The source is a woman between 50 and 59 years old with acute or convalescent COVID-19. Sequencing was performed on peripheral blood.

The DNA for the CDR3 is TGTGCCAGCAGTTTCACAGAGTACTATGGCTACACCTTC. Encoded protein: CASSFTEYYGYTF. This chain uses TRBV12-3 or TRBV12-4 with TRBJ1-2; D not certain. Trimming cost V 3 bases and J 3 bases, with 8 bases left between them. The CDR3 is 13 residues long.